This T cell receptor (beta chain) stems from a study of T cells after posttransplantation cyclophosphamide. The related graft donor's blood sample was taken on the day of bone marrow donation. As regards this clone: Its antigen is unknown.

Findings and caveats of the study: Donor-recipient repertoire similarity was low at 1-2 months, rising over year one. Skin or GI-infiltrating T cells shared few TRB sequences with blood. Recipient CMV seropositivity and CMV reactivation strongly tracked TRB clonality.

Assay used: immunoSEQ multiplex PCR; TCRdb lists only in-frame clones, some missing. Of approximately 670 clones listed, 80% to 85% are singletons. The CDR3 sequence is 16 residues long. CDR1 and CDR2 (germline): LNHDA, SQIVND (reference sequence). V gave up 7 bases and J gave up 0 bases, with 17 bases separating them. Input material: memory CD8+ T cells sorted from blood. The clonotype originates from a man in his forties in good health, CMV-negative, and a related stem cell transplant donor. This chain joins TRBV19 and TRBJ2-3, with D unresolved. The CDR3 protein is CASKTHTGPSTDTQYF. The CDR3 nucleotides read TGTGCCAGTAAGACTCATACCGGCCCTAGCACAGATACGCAGTATTTT.